Listed here are 8 T cell receptor beta chains from one sample, sequenced in a study of control samples from healthy donors and cancer patients. The table came from immunoSEQ multiplex PCR; TCRdb's copy has only in-frame clones and leaves some out. Of tens of thousands of clones in the sample, roughly 90% were seen once. Sequences were obtained from PBMCs. These receptors were taken from a man younger than 40 with colorectal cancer.

V and J are TRBV9 and TRBJ1-6; D not certain. V was clipped by 0 bases and J by 0 bases, with 7 bases between them. CDR3 size: 16 residues. Per the germline V gene, CDR1 is SGDLS and CDR2 is YYNGEE. The CDR3 loop is CASSVASSSYNSPLHF. The CDR3 coding sequence is TGTGCCAGCAGCGTAGCTTCCAGCTCCTATAATTCACCCCTCCACTTT.

V usage is TRBV9 and J usage is TRBJ2-5; D is perhaps TRBD1 (5 bases). Trimming took 0 bases from V and 0 from J, leaving 9 bases between them. Germline assignment: CDR1 SGDLS and CDR2 YYNGEE. The CDR3 totals 15 residues. The CDR3 DNA reads as TGTGCCAGCAGCGTAGGGGCAGGGAACCAAGAGACCCAGTACTTC. This codes for CASSVGAGNQETQYF.

The gene calls are TRBV5-6 and TRBJ1-1; a possible D gene is TRBD1 (5 bases). V dropped 1 base and J dropped 0 bases, with 16 bases sitting between them. Germline V gene data show CDR1 as SGHDT and CDR2 as YYEEEE. This CDR3 spans 17 amino acids. The CDR3, as DNA: TGTGCCAGCAGCTTGTCTTTAAACAGGCTCATGAACACTGAAGCTTTCTTT. This encodes CASSLSLNRLMNTEAFF.

The chain is built from TRBV2 and TRBJ1-1; D is perhaps TRBD1 (6 bases). Per the germline V gene, CDR1 is SNHLY and CDR2 is FYNNEI. Deletions cut 4 bases from V and 0 bases from J, with 21 bases between. This CDR3 region has 18 residues. CDR3 sequence reads: CASSVGWGRGVMNTEAFF. Written as DNA, the CDR3 is TGTGCCAGCAGTGTGGGATGGGGCAGGGGAGTCATGAACACTGAAGCTTTCTTT.

The V call is TRBV6-4, the J call TRBJ1-1; no clear D. Germline lookup yields CDR1 MRHNA and CDR2 SNTAGT. V was cut by 3 bases and J by 10 bases, with 9 bases left in between. The CDR3 is made up of 11 amino acids. CDR3 nucleotide sequence: TGTGCCAGCAGTGAAGGAGGTAGAGCTTTCTTT. It specifies CASSEGGRAFF.

V gene TRBV5-1 combines with J gene TRBJ2-1; TRBD2 matches at 8 bases. Germline CDR1 reads SGHRS; CDR2 reads YFSETQ. CDR3 length: 16 residues. V shed 3 bases, J shed 9 bases, and the junction held 14 bases outside the gene matches. CDR3 bases: TGCGCCAGCAGCTCCCACGGGGGGGACGCAGGCATTGAGCAGTTCTTC. Its protein is CASSSHGGDAGIEQFF.

This chain uses TRBV2 with TRBJ2-3; 7 bases agree with TRBD1. J lost 2 bases, V lost 7 bases, and 6 bases had no gene match. This CDR3 has 14 amino acids. Germline V gene data show CDR1 as SNHLY and CDR2 as FYNNEI. The CDR3, as DNA: TGTGCCAGCATACGGGACAGAAACACAGATACGCAGTATTTT. Amino acid sequence: CASIRDRNTDTQYF.

The genes are TRBV7-2 and TRBJ2-5; 8 nucleotides agree with TRBD2. J gave up 4 bases and V 5 bases, and 15 bases lay outside the gene matches. Germline V gene sequence: CDR1 SGHTA, CDR2 FQGNSA. This CDR3 has 17 residues. As DNA, the CDR3 is TGTGCCAGCAGCCAGGGTTTAGGGGCGGGGGGTTCAGAGACCCAGTACTTC. Residues: CASSQGLGAGGSETQYF.